This T cell receptor beta chain was observed in a study of early T cells in non-severe SARS-CoV-2 infection. CDR1 SGHNT and CDR2 YYREEE come from the germline V gene (reference sequence). The CDR3 sequence is 12 residues long. Trimming took 10 bases from V and 3 from J, leaving 14 bases between them. Researchers tagged individual cDNA molecules with unique molecular identifiers. TCRdb called the 5' RACE reads again in MiXCR, with one record for every CDR3 protein. The sample carries more than 55,000 distinct CDR3 sequences, around an eighth recorded once. This clonotype was seen ten or more times. The chain combines TRBV5-4 with TRBJ2-7; maybe TRBD1 (5 bases). This sequence originates from an adult who was a healthcare worker with PCR-confirmed SARS-CoV-2 infection or an uninfected control (not recorded which). The sample taken for sequencing was whole blood. For the CDR3, the DNA is TGTGCCCGCACCTGGGGCCGCTACGAGCAGTACTTC. It translates to CARTWGRYEQYF.